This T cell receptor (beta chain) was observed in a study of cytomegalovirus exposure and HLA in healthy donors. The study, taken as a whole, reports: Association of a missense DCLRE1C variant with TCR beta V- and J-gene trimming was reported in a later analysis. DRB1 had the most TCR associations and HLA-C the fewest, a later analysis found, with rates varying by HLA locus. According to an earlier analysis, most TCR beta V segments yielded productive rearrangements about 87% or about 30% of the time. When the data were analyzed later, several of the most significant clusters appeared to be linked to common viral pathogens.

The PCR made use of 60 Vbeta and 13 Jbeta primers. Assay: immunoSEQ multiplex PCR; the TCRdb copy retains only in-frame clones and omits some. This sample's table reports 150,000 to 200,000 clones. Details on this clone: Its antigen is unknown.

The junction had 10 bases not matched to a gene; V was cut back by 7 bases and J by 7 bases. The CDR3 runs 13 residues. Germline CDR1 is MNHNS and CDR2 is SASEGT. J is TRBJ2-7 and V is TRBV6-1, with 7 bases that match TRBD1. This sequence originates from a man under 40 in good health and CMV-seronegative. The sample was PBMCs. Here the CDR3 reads CASTEHRGFEQYF. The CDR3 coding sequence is TGTGCCAGCACCGAGCACAGGGGTTTTGAGCAGTACTTC.